The 29 T cell receptor beta chains below come from one sample, sequenced in a study of T-cell memory formation after mild COVID-19. TCRdb analysed the 5' RACE reads with MiXCR anew, one entry per CDR3 protein. The sample consists of under 600,000 distinct CDR3 sequences, less than 25% of them appearing once. Sequencing was carried out using PBMCs or a T cell subset sorted from them (not recorded which). The receptors were sampled from an adult woman who had mild COVID-19 (a few samples of this study predate the infection). Cell type and time point are not known.

The J gene is TRBJ2-1, the V gene TRBV6-2 or TRBV6-3, with TRBD2 identical over 10 bases. The germline V gene has CDR1 MNHEY and CDR2 SVGEGT. The CDR3 spans 16 residues. V lost 5 bases to trimming and J lost 7 bases; unmatched junction nucleotides: 11. The CDR3 sequence is CASSPVTSGDFNEQFF. The CDR3, as DNA: TGTGCCAGCAGTCCCGTAACTAGCGGGGATTTTAATGAGCAGTTCTTC.

The gene calls are TRBV27 and TRBJ2-7, with D unclear. The germline gives CDR1 MNHEY, CDR2 SMNVEV (reference sequence). V gave up 5 bases and J gave up 3 bases, with 17 bases separating them. The CDR3 consists of 15 residues. The CDR3, as DNA: TGTGCCAGCAGTCCTCTTGGGCGAGAGAGCTACGAGCAGTACTTC. Protein product: CASSPLGRESYEQYF.

This rearrangement joins TRBV6-5 to TRBJ2-3; 8 bases are shared with TRBD2. Trimming removed 6 bases from V and 1 base from J; junction bases left unmatched: 9. This CDR3 contains 16 residues. Per the germline V gene, CDR1 is MNHEY and CDR2 is SVGAGI. The CDR3 region is CASSRNPGLGTDTQYF. CDR3 bases: TGTGCCAGCAGCCGTAATCCGGGACTAGGCACAGATACGCAGTATTTT.

The rearrangement uses TRBV29-1 and TRBJ1-2; possibly TRBD1 for D (6 bases). The CDR3 covers 14 residues. Germline CDR1 SQVTM, CDR2 ANQGSEA. V gave up 6 bases and J gave up 0 bases, with 14 bases separating them. This CDR3 is CSVVGGQTNYGYTF. The CDR3 nucleotides read TGCAGCGTCGTAGGAGGACAGACTAACTATGGCTACACCTTC.

This clonotype has only a few counts. This chain joins TRBV20-1 and TRBJ2-7, with D possibly matching TRBD1 (6 bases). The CDR3 extends over 14 amino acids. CDR1 and CDR2 (germline): DFQATT, SNEGSKA (reference sequence). Trimming stripped 1 base from V and 3 bases from J, with 13 bases between. The CDR3 loop reads CSARGEGQGYEQYF. The CDR3 DNA sequence: TGCAGTGCTAGAGGAGAGGGACAAGGCTACGAGCAGTACTTC.

The rearrangement links TRBV15 to TRBJ1-1; TRBD1 agrees at 11 bases. Germline CDR1 is LNHNV and CDR2 is YYDKDF (reference sequence). V shed 2 bases, J shed 11 bases, and the junction held 10 bases outside the gene matches. This CDR3 has 15 residues. For the CDR3, the DNA is TGTGCCACCAGCAGACCCCGGACAGGGGGCGCGGGGGCTTTCTTT. Translating gives CATSRPRTGGAGAFF.

The V call is TRBV6-5, the J call TRBJ2-7, with D perhaps given as TRBD1 or TRBD2 (5 bases each). The CDR3 runs to 15 residues. V was pared by 0 bases and J by 1 base, with 10 bases between. In germline, CDR1 is MNHEY, CDR2 SVGAGI. CDR3 amino acids: CASSYSGTDSYEQYF. CDR3 nucleotide sequence: TGTGCCAGCAGTTACTCCGGGACCGATTCCTACGAGCAGTACTTC.

J is TRBJ2-3 and V is TRBV7-2; possibly TRBD2 for D (5 bases). The V end lost 2 bases, the J end lost 4 bases, and 10 bases lay between the germline ends. The germline CDR1 and CDR2 sequences are SGHTA and FQGNSA. The CDR3 covers 14 residues. The chain's CDR3 is CASSLRGSSDTQYF. The CDR3 DNA sequence: TGTGCCAGCAGCTTACGAGGGAGCTCAGATACGCAGTATTTT.

This sequence joins TRBV5-1 and TRBJ2-6; D is perhaps TRBD2 (6 bases). Germline V gene lookup returns CDR1 SGHRS and CDR2 YFSETQ. The CDR3 covers 22 residues. The germline V and J ends were trimmed by 4 bases and 0 bases, with 29 bases remaining between them. The DNA of the CDR3 is TGCGCCAGCAGCCTACGGGGACTTCAGGGAGCTTCGACCTCCTCTGGGGCCAACGTCCTGACTTTC. Its translation is CASSLRGLQGASTSSGANVLTF.

This clonotype has more than one count but fewer than ten. The J gene is TRBJ2-1, the V gene TRBV24-1; the D call may be TRBD1 or TRBD2 (6 bases each). CDR1 is KGHDR, CDR2 SFDVKD, per germline. Trimming left V 7 bases short and J 9 bases short, with 15 bases between. This CDR3 is built from 13 residues. The CDR3 sequence: CATRRGDEGEQFF. CDR3 coding DNA: TGTGCCACCAGGAGGGGGGACGAAGGTGAGCAGTTCTTC.

This rearrangement joins TRBV2 to TRBJ2-7, with 10 bases aligning to TRBD2. The CDR3 extends over 14 amino acids. Germline V gives CDR1 SNHLY, CDR2 FYNNEI. The ends lost 6 bases at V and 6 bases at J; junction bases unmatched: 8. DNA of the CDR3: TGTGCCAGCAGCGTAAGCGGGAGGGAAAGCGAGCAGTACTTC. The encoded protein is CASSVSGRESEQYF.

This clonotype has more than one count but fewer than ten. The chain recombines TRBV20-1 with TRBJ2-7; D possibly matches TRBD1 or TRBD2 (5 bases each). V gave up 0 bases and J gave up 3 bases, with 15 bases separating them. The germline V gene encodes CDR1 DFQATT and CDR2 SNEGSKA (reference sequence). The CDR3 covers 15 residues. The CDR3 sequence: CSARDGGGMIYEQYF. Here the CDR3 DNA reads TGCAGTGCTAGAGATGGGGGTGGGATGATCTACGAGCAGTACTTC.

CDR3 in amino acids: CASRGDSNSDTQYF. For the CDR3, the DNA is TGTGCCAGCAGGGGGGACAGTAATTCAGATACGCAGTATTTT. This rearrangement joins TRBV6-6 to TRBJ2-3; the match to TRBD1 covers 7 bases. Germline values: CDR1 MNHNY, CDR2 SVGAGI (reference sequence). This CDR3 is built from 14 residues. Germline trimming cut 6 bases from V and 4 bases from J; bases unmatched to any gene: 7.

This chain uses TRBV12-3 or TRBV12-4 with TRBJ1-6, with a tentative D call TRBD1 (5 bases). This CDR3 has 15 amino acids. Trimming stripped 1 base from V and 7 bases from J, with 11 bases between. The CDR3 DNA follows: TGTGCCAGCAGTTTAGGGCAGGGAAAGAATTCACCCCTCCACTTT. Its translation is CASSLGQGKNSPLHF.

This sequence joins TRBV9 and TRBJ1-2, with 9 bases identical to TRBD1. The germline CDR1 and CDR2 sequences are SGDLS and YYNGEE. Losses at the gene ends were 3 bases for V and 8 bases for J; bases not matched to a gene: 11. The CDR3 loop spans 15 amino acids. The CDR3 loop is CASSAQDRGELGYTF. The CDR3 DNA follows: TGTGCCAGCAGCGCCCAGGACAGGGGAGAATTGGGCTACACCTTC.

The chain uses TRBV5-6 and TRBJ2-2, with a possible D match to TRBD1 (6 bases). From germline, CDR1 is SGHDT and CDR2 YYEEEE. Trimming pared 0 bases from V and 1 base from J, leaving 10 bases between. The CDR3 is made up of 16 amino acids. DNA for the CDR3: TGTGCCAGCAGCTTGGAACAGGGCTGGAACACCGGGGAGCTGTTTTTT. It translates to CASSLEQGWNTGELFF.

This clonotype has only a few counts. This rearrangement joins TRBV6-2 or TRBV6-3 to TRBJ2-2; D is uncertain. The V and J ends lost 0 bases and 4 bases respectively, with 9 bases between them. There are 15 residues in the CDR3. The germline CDR1 and CDR2 sequences are MNHEY and SVGEGT. The CDR3 DNA follows: TGTGCCAGCAGTTACTCCCCCAGGAGCACCGGGGAGCTGTTTTTT. Translated: CASSYSPRSTGELFF.

The chain links TRBV6-6 to TRBJ2-1, with 8 nucleotides matching TRBD2. Per germline, CDR1 MNHNY and CDR2 SVGAGI (reference sequence). CDR3 length equals 12 residues. Losses at the gene ends were 7 bases for V and 8 bases for J; bases not matched to a gene: 4. CDR3 coding DNA: TGTGCCAGCAAATCGGGGGGGTATGAGCAGTTCTTC. Translated: CASKSGGYEQFF.

This chain connects TRBV7-8 to TRBJ1-2; 9 bases align to TRBD1. Germline trimming cut 1 base from V and 3 bases from J; bases unmatched to any gene: 6. Germline V CDR1 and CDR2: SGHVS, FQNEAQ. The CDR3 contains 16 residues. The CDR3 spells CASSLVGDRGDYGYTF. The DNA of the CDR3 is TGTGCCAGCAGCTTAGTGGGCGACAGGGGGGACTATGGCTACACCTTC.

The V and J genes are TRBV6-2 or TRBV6-3 and TRBJ1-5; 7 bases align to TRBD1. The CDR3 is 14 residues long. CDR1 and CDR2 from the germline V gene are MNHEY and SVGEGT. V lost 5 bases and J lost 5; bases outside the gene matches: 6. The CDR3 region is CASSRDRIDQPQHF. The CDR3 DNA reads as TGTGCCAGCAGTAGGGACAGAATCGATCAGCCCCAGCATTTT.

This rearrangement joins TRBV6-2 or TRBV6-3 to TRBJ2-5; perhaps TRBD2 as D (6 bases). From germline, CDR1 is MNHEY and CDR2 SVGEGT. Trimming pared 2 bases from V and 3 bases from J, leaving 10 bases between. This CDR3 comprises 14 residues. The CDR3 coding sequence is TGTGCCAGCAGTTACCGGGCGGGAAAAGAGACCCAGTACTTC. It is translated as CASSYRAGKETQYF.

The chain is built from TRBV12-5 and TRBJ1-1, with 10 bases matching TRBD1. The germline V gene encodes CDR1 LGHNT and CDR2 FRNRAP. This CDR3 has 16 amino acids. V trimming: 2 bases; J trimming: 4 bases; junction bases outside the gene matches: 7. Here the CDR3 reads CASGLLPGTGVTEAFF. The CDR3 DNA reads as TGTGCTAGTGGTTTGCTTCCCGGGACAGGGGTCACTGAAGCTTTCTTT.

The chain combines TRBV9 with TRBJ1-1; the D gene is possibly TRBD1 (5 bases). Germline V gene data show CDR1 as SGDLS and CDR2 as YYNGEE. V was shortened by 0 bases and J by 7 bases, with 10 bases between the two germline ends. The CDR3 consists of 13 residues. The CDR3 loop is CASSVEGRGEAFF. CDR3 coding DNA: TGTGCCAGCAGCGTAGAAGGGAGGGGTGAAGCTTTCTTT. Drawing the rest from reference TRBV9 and TRBJ1-1, the complete variable domain is DSGVTQTPKHLITATGQRVTLRCSPRSGDLSVYWYQQSLDQGLQFLIQYYNGEERAKGNILERFSAQQFPDLHSELNLSSLELGDSALYFCASSVEGRGEAFFGQGTRLTVV.

The chain links TRBV27 to TRBJ1-2, with TRBD1 identical over 8 bases. The CDR3 has 15 residues. After removal of 6 bases from V and 6 bases from J, the junction contained 12 bases not matched to a gene. The germline V gene has CDR1 MNHEY and CDR2 SMNVEV (reference sequence). The CDR3 DNA is TGTGCCAGCAGCCCGAACCAGGGGGCGCGTCATGGCTACACCTTC. This codes for CASSPNQGARHGYTF.

The rearrangement uses TRBV15 and TRBJ2-1; D may be TRBD2 (5 bases). Germline V gives CDR1 LNHNV, CDR2 YYDKDF (reference sequence). This CDR3 is 13 amino acids long. V was cut by 5 bases and J by 8 bases, with 13 bases left in between. CDR3 protein: CATSGGREDEQFF. CDR3 DNA: TGTGCCACCAGCGGCGGACGGGAAGATGAGCAGTTCTTC.

This clonotype was counted only a few times. This chain connects TRBV7-9 to TRBJ2-7; TRBD1 aligns across 11 bases. CDR3 size: 17 residues. V lost 5 bases to trimming and J lost 3 bases; unmatched junction nucleotides: 12. The germline CDR1 and CDR2 sequences are SEHNR and FQNEAQ (reference sequence). DNA of the CDR3: TGTGCCAGCAGCCCAGTCTTGCGGGACAGGGGGATCTACGAGCAGTACTTC. It translates to CASSPVLRDRGIYEQYF.

This clonotype appeared a few times. This rearrangement joins TRBV29-1 to TRBJ1-2, with TRBD1 matching over 7 bases. The CDR3 sequence is 13 residues long. Germline CDR1 SQVTM, CDR2 ANQGSEA. V lost 6 bases and J lost 8; bases outside the gene matches: 12. CDR3 sequence reads: CSVLTGVLEGYTF. In DNA form, the CDR3 reads TGCAGCGTACTAACAGGGGTTCTGGAAGGCTACACCTTC.

The V gene is TRBV24-1, the J gene TRBJ1-2; TRBD1 agrees at 8 bases. Germline CDR1 reads KGHDR; CDR2 reads SFDVKD. This CDR3 is 13 amino acids long. With 4 bases clipped from V and 4 bases from J, the junction kept 1 base outside the gene matches. The CDR3 sequence: CATSEGTGYGYTF. CDR3 coding DNA: TGTGCCACCAGTGAGGGGACAGGCTATGGCTACACCTTC.

The sample holds one count of this clonotype. The chain uses TRBV7-9 and TRBJ1-1, with D unclear. V was cut by 2 bases and J by 4 bases, with 8 bases left in between. CDR1 and CDR2 from the germline V gene are SEHNR and FQNEAQ (reference sequence). This CDR3 comprises 13 residues. The CDR3 nucleotides read TGTGCCAGCAGCTTATTCGAGGGCACTGAAGCTTTCTTT. It translates to CASSLFEGTEAFF.